A selection of T cell receptor beta chains follows, all from one sample in a study of early T cells in non-severe SARS-CoV-2 infection. TCRdb re-analysed the 5' RACE reads in MiXCR, keeping a single row per CDR3 protein. In the table there are roughly 30,000 distinct CDR3 sequences, 5.5% to 6.5% of which are singletons. The sequenced material came from whole blood. These receptor sequences come from an adult who was a healthcare worker with PCR-confirmed SARS-CoV-2 infection or an uninfected control (not recorded which). The CDR3 runs from the conserved cysteine through the conserved F or W. A D gene is named only where the DNA matches it firmly. Not all rows give a size; the values are once, few, many and, for expanded clones, a class.

D: -; size: many; J: TRBJ1-1; V: TRBV29-1; DNA: TGCAGCGCGCTACAAGACCTCAACACTGAAGCTTTCTTT; CDR3: CSALQDLNTEAFF
D: -; size: many; J: TRBJ1-2; V: TRBV28; DNA: TGTGCCAGCAGTTTAATTGAGGGCAGGGGTTTAGGTGGCTACACCTTC; CDR3: CASSLIEGRGLGGYTF
D: -; size: few; J: TRBJ1-1; V: TRBV28; DNA: TGTGCCAGCTGGGAGGCGACGAACACTGAAGCTTTCTTT; CDR3: CASWEATNTEAFF
D: -; size: -; J: TRBJ2-2; V: TRBV20-1; DNA: TGCAGTGCAAGGGGGTTGGACACCGGGGAGCTGTTTTTT; CDR3: CSARGLDTGELFF
D: TRBD2; size: few; J: TRBJ2-2; V: TRBV7-6; DNA: TGTGCCAGCAGCCCAACTAGCGGGGAGAACACCGGGGAGCTGTTTTTT; CDR3: CASSPTSGENTGELFF
D: -; size: -; J: TRBJ2-5; V: TRBV6-2/TRBV6-3; DNA: TGTGCCAGCAGTCTGACCGTTTTACAAGAGACCCAGTACTTC; CDR3: CASSLTVLQETQYF
D: -; size: many; J: TRBJ2-1; V: TRBV7-3; DNA: TGTGCCAGCAGCTCCAGACCAGCCACCGTACACAATGAGCAGTTCTTC; CDR3: CASSSRPATVHNEQFF
D: -; size: many; J: TRBJ1-1; V: TRBV7-3; DNA: TGTGCCAGCAGCTCACAGGGATGGACTGAAGCTTTCTTT; CDR3: CASSSQGWTEAFF
D: -; size: -; J: TRBJ2-2; V: TRBV5-1; DNA: TGCGCCAGCAGCCCCATGAGCCAGGGCGCGAACACCGGGGAGCTGTTTTTT; CDR3: CASSPMSQGANTGELFF
D: -; size: many; J: TRBJ1-5; V: TRBV5-8; DNA: TGTGCCAGCAGTTTATCCCGTAGGGAGCCCCAGCATTTT; CDR3: CASSLSRREPQHF
D: TRBD1; size: medium-sized; J: TRBJ2-5; V: TRBV6-5; DNA: TGTGCCAGCAGTGGAGGGACAGGCCAAGAGACCCAGTACTTC; CDR3: CASSGGTGQETQYF
D: -; size: many; J: TRBJ1-5; V: TRBV14; DNA: TGTGCCAGCAGCCAAGCGACGAGTAGCAATCAGCCCCAGCATTTT; CDR3: CASSQATSSNQPQHF
D: TRBD1; size: many; J: TRBJ2-7; V: TRBV5-6; DNA: TGTGCCAGCAGCTCTATTCCCCGGGACAGGGGCTACGAGCAGTACTTC; CDR3: CASSSIPRDRGYEQYF
D: -; size: many; J: TRBJ2-6; V: TRBV5-4; DNA: TGTGCCAGCAGCTCGCCGGGATCTGGGGCCAACGTCCTGACTTTC; CDR3: CASSSPGSGANVLTF
D: TRBD2; size: many; J: TRBJ2-3; V: TRBV20-1; DNA: TGCAGTGCTAGAGATTCGGGACTAGCGGGGGGGACCACAGATACGCAGTATTTT; CDR3: CSARDSGLAGGTTDTQYF
D: TRBD1; size: many; J: TRBJ1-6; V: TRBV7-2; DNA: TGTGCCAGCAGCAGCCGGGACAGTCGTTCACCCCTCCACTTT; CDR3: CASSSRDSRSPLHF
D: -; size: many; J: TRBJ1-6; V: TRBV4-2; DNA: TGTGCCAGCAGCCAAGATGGCCAGGGGAGTAGTTCACCCCTCCACTTT; CDR3: CASSQDGQGSSSPLHF
D: -; size: -; J: TRBJ1-1; V: TRBV28; DNA: TGTGCCACCCTAGTTACCCGGTGGGCAACTCTAATGAACACTGAAGCTTTCTTT; CDR3: CATLVTRWATLMNTEAFF
D: -; size: many; J: TRBJ2-5; V: TRBV7-2; DNA: TGTGCCAGCAGCTTAGACGGGACCCAGTACTTC; CDR3: CASSLDGTQYF
D: TRBD2; size: few; J: TRBJ2-3; V: TRBV7-9; DNA: TGTGCCAGCAGCTTGTTGGTCAGCGGGGAGGATACGCAGTATTTT; CDR3: CASSLLVSGEDTQYF
D: -; size: many; J: TRBJ1-5; V: TRBV6-6; DNA: TGTGCCAGCTTCAGGGACGGCAATCAGCCCCAGCATTTT; CDR3: CASFRDGNQPQHF
D: -; size: many; J: TRBJ2-7; V: TRBV18; DNA: TGTGCCAGCTCACCCCCCGACGGATACGAGCAGTACTTC; CDR3: CASSPPDGYEQYF
D: TRBD2; size: few; J: TRBJ2-5; V: TRBV5-1; DNA: TGCGCCAGCAGCCCCGCGGCGGGGGGGAGAGAGACCCAGTACTTC; CDR3: CASSPAAGGRETQYF
D: -; size: many; J: TRBJ1-3; V: TRBV12-3/TRBV12-4; DNA: TGTGCCAGCAGTCACTACAGGAGCTCTGGAAACACCATATATTTT; CDR3: CASSHYRSSGNTIYF
D: TRBD2; size: many; J: TRBJ2-7; V: TRBV4-3; DNA: TGCGCCAGCAGCCAAGAAATCCTTCATGGGGGGGTATACGAGCAGTACTTC; CDR3: CASSQEILHGGVYEQYF
D: TRBD1; size: many; J: TRBJ2-7; V: TRBV20-1; DNA: TGCAGTGCCCGCCCGGGACAGGGGGCCTCCTACGAGCAGTACTTC; CDR3: CSARPGQGASYEQYF
D: -; size: -; J: TRBJ2-7; V: TRBV10-3; DNA: TGTGCCATCAGTGATCTCTACGAGCAGTACTTC; CDR3: CAISDLYEQYF
D: -; size: many; J: TRBJ2-3; V: TRBV6-2/TRBV6-3; DNA: TGTGCCAGCAGTAGCCTGGATACGCAGTATTTT; CDR3: CASSSLDTQYF
D: -; size: many; J: TRBJ1-1; V: TRBV5-6; DNA: TGTGCCAGCAGCTTGGTTTGGCCGAACACTGAAGCTTTCTTT; CDR3: CASSLVWPNTEAFF
D: TRBD1; size: few; J: TRBJ1-2; V: TRBV11-2; DNA: TGTGCCAGCAGCTACCATAGACAGGGGAATGGCTACACCTTC; CDR3: CASSYHRQGNGYTF
D: -; size: -; J: TRBJ2-5; V: TRBV7-2; DNA: TGTGCCAGCAGCTTAGACTTACGGACCGCGGGGACCCAGTACTTC; CDR3: CASSLDLRTAGTQYF
D: -; size: many; J: TRBJ1-1; V: TRBV7-9; DNA: TGTGCCAGCAGCTTTTTAGTCCCTGAAGCTTTCTTT; CDR3: CASSFLVPEAFF
D: -; size: many; J: TRBJ1-1; V: TRBV25-1; DNA: TGTGCCAGCAGTAACCCTAACGGGGGTGTTGAAGCTTTCTTT; CDR3: CASSNPNGGVEAFF
D: -; size: -; J: TRBJ2-7; V: TRBV28; DNA: TGTGCCAGCAGTTCTACAGCCTACGAGCAGTACTTC; CDR3: CASSSTAYEQYF
D: -; size: many; J: TRBJ2-1; V: TRBV6-5; DNA: TGTGCCAGCAGTTCCACGGTGATGTACAATGAGCAGTTCTTC; CDR3: CASSSTVMYNEQFF
D: -; size: -; J: TRBJ1-2; V: TRBV20-1; DNA: TGCAGTGTCCCCCCAGGACAGACGCCGGGTCATGGCTACACCTTC; CDR3: CSVPPGQTPGHGYTF
D: -; size: many; J: TRBJ2-2; V: TRBV19; DNA: TGTGCCAGTATTGACAGACCTAAGAACACCGGGGAGCTGTTTTTT; CDR3: CASIDRPKNTGELFF
D: TRBD2; size: many; J: TRBJ2-7; V: TRBV29-1; DNA: TGCAGCGTTGAAGGTGGGCGGGGGGCCGACGAGCAGTACTTC; CDR3: CSVEGGRGADEQYF
D: -; size: -; J: TRBJ2-7; V: TRBV19; DNA: TGTGCCAGTAGTAGAACTGGGGGCATCTCCTACGAGCAGTACTTC; CDR3: CASSRTGGISYEQYF
D: -; size: -; J: TRBJ2-1; V: TRBV21-1; DNA: TGTGCCAGCAGCAAAGCGCGTACTGAGGGGGCGCGACGCGAGCAGTTCTTC; CDR3: CASSKARTEGARREQFF
D: -; size: few; J: TRBJ2-1; V: TRBV6-2/TRBV6-3; DNA: TGTGCCAGCAGCTCCGGGCCCGAGGGGAGTGAGCAGTTCTTC; CDR3: CASSSGPEGSEQFF
D: -; size: -; J: TRBJ2-7; V: TRBV15; DNA: TGTGCCACCAGCAGGACTCCGGCCCCCGGCTACGAGCAGTACTTC; CDR3: CATSRTPAPGYEQYF
D: -; size: many; J: TRBJ1-5; V: TRBV7-2; DNA: TGTGCCAGCACCAACAGGTTCAATCAGCCCCAGCATTTT; CDR3: CASTNRFNQPQHF
D: TRBD1; size: many; J: TRBJ2-7; V: TRBV5-1; DNA: TGCGCCAGCAGCTTGACAGGGGCCTACGAGCAGTACTTC; CDR3: CASSLTGAYEQYF
D: -; size: many; J: TRBJ2-3; V: TRBV5-1; DNA: TGCGCCAGCAGCCCATCGACGGGTCCCTTCACAGATACGCAGTATTTT; CDR3: CASSPSTGPFTDTQYF
D: TRBD2; size: few; J: TRBJ2-3; V: TRBV20-1; DNA: TGCAGTGCTAGTCCCGGGAGGCGCACAGATACGCAGTATTTT; CDR3: CSASPGRRTDTQYF
D: -; size: few; J: TRBJ2-1; V: TRBV6-2/TRBV6-3; DNA: TGTGCCAGCAGTTATTCTGTCGGGTATGACGCCCATGAGCAGTTCTTC; CDR3: CASSYSVGYDAHEQFF
D: -; size: -; J: TRBJ1-1; V: TRBV7-8; DNA: TGTGCCAGCAGCCGTGAAGTGGGATACACTGAAGCTTTCTTT; CDR3: CASSREVGYTEAFF
D: -; size: few; J: TRBJ1-2; V: TRBV27; DNA: TGTGCCAGCTCCCGGAGCGGGATGTTCCAGTATGGCTACACCTTC; CDR3: CASSRSGMFQYGYTF
D: TRBD1; size: many; J: TRBJ2-5; V: TRBV5-6; DNA: TGTGCCAGCAGCTGGTTCGGGACAGGCCGCTTAATTGAGGAGACCCAGTACTTC; CDR3: CASSWFGTGRLIEETQYF
D: -; size: -; J: TRBJ1-5; V: TRBV28; DNA: TGTGCCAGCAGTTCAAGCCCCTTTTGGGAAGATAGCAATCAGCCCCAGCATTTT; CDR3: CASSSSPFWEDSNQPQHF
D: -; size: many; J: TRBJ2-1; V: TRBV20-1; DNA: TGCAGTGCTAGAGATCCACTAGCCAACGGTGAGCAGTTCTTC; CDR3: CSARDPLANGEQFF
D: -; size: many; J: TRBJ2-1; V: TRBV7-2; DNA: TGTGCCAGCAGCTTACGGTTTTTAAATGAGCAGTTCTTC; CDR3: CASSLRFLNEQFF